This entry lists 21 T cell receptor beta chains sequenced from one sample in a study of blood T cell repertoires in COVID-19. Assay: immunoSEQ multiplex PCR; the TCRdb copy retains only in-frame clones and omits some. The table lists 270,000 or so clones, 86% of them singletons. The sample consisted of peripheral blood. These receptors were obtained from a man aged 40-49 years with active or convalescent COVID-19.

In DNA, the CDR3 is TGCGCCAGCACCAGGGTTGGCAATCAGCCCCAGCATTTT. It translates to CASTRVGNQPQHF. The rearrangement uses TRBV10-2 and TRBJ1-5, with D possibly being TRBD1 (5 bases). This CDR3 spans 13 amino acids. V was trimmed by 7 bases and J by 2 bases, leaving 9 bases between them. Germline V gene data show CDR1 as WSHSY and CDR2 as SAAADI.

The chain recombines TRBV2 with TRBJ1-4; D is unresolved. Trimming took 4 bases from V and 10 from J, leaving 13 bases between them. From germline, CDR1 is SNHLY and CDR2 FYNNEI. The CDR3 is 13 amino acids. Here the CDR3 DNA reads TGTGCCAGCAGTGTAGGGCCCGAGGGAAAACTGTTTTTT. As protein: CASSVGPEGKLFF.

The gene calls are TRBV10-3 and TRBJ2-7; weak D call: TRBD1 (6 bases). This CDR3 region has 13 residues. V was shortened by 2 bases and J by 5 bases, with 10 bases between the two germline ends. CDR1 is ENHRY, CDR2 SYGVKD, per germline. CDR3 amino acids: CAISETGPDEQYF. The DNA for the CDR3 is TGTGCCATCAGTGAGACAGGGCCCGACGAGCAGTACTTC.

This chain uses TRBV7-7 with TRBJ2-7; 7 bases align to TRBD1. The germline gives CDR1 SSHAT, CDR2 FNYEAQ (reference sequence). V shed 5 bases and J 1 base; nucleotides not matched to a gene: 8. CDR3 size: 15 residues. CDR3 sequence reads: CASSQTPGGSYEQYF. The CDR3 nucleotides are TGTGCCAGCAGCCAGACTCCAGGGGGTTCCTACGAGCAGTACTTC.

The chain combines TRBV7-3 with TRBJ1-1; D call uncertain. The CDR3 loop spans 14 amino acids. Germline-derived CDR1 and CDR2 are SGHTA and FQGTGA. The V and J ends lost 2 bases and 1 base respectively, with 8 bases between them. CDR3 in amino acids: CASSLLAENTEAFF. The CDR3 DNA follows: TGTGCCAGCAGCTTATTGGCGGAGAACACTGAAGCTTTCTTT.

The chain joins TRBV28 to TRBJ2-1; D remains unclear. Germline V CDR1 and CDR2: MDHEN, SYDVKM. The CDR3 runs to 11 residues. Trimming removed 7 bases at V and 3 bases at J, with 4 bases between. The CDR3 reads CASNNYNEQFF. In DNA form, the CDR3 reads TGTGCCAGCAACAACTACAATGAGCAGTTCTTC.

The CDR3 nucleotides read TGCGCCAGCAGCTTGGGCGGGGGGGCTTTTAACGAGCAGTACTTC. Encoded protein: CASSLGGGAFNEQYF. The V and J genes are TRBV5-1 and TRBJ2-7, with 9 bases identical to TRBD2. The germline V gene encodes CDR1 SGHRS and CDR2 YFSETQ. The V gene end was trimmed by 0 bases and the J gene end by 5 bases; junction bases not matched to a gene: 6. This CDR3 comprises 15 residues.

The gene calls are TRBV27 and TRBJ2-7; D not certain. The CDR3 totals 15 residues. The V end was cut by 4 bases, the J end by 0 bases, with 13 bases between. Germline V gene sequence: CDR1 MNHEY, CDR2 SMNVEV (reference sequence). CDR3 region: CASSSPGRTSYEQYF. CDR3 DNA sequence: TGTGCCAGCAGTTCCCCAGGTCGAACCTCCTACGAGCAGTACTTC.

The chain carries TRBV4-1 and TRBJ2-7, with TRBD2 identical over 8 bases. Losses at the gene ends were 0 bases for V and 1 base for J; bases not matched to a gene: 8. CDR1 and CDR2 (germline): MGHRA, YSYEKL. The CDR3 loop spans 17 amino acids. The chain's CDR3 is CASSQDRAAGGSYEQYF. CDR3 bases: TGCGCCAGCAGCCAAGATAGGGCGGCGGGGGGATCCTACGAGCAGTACTTC.

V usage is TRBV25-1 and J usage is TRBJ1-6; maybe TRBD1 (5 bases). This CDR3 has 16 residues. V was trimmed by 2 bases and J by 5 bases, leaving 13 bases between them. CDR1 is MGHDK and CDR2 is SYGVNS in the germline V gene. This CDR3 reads CASSERQGSHNSPLHF. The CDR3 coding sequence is TGTGCCAGCAGTGAACGCCAGGGAAGCCATAATTCACCCCTCCACTTT.

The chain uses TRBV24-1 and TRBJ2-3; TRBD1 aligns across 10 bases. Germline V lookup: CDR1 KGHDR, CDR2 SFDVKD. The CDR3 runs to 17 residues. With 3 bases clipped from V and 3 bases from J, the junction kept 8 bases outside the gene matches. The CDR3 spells CATSDRDDRGQTDTQYF. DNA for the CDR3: TGTGCCACCAGTGATCGAGACGACAGGGGGCAGACAGATACGCAGTATTTT.

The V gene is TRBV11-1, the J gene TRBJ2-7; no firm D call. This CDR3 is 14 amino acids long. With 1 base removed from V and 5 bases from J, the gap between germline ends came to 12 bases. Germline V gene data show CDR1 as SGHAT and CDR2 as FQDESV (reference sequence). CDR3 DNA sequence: TGTGCCAGCAGCTTAGAACCCCGGTATAACGAGCAGTACTTC. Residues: CASSLEPRYNEQYF.

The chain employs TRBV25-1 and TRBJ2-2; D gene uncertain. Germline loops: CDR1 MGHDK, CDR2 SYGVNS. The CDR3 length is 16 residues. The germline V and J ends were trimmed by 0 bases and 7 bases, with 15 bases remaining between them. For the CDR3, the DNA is TGTGCCAGCAGTGAATATCTAATGGGCGTCGGCGGGGAGCTGTTTTTT. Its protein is CASSEYLMGVGGELFF.

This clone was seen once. The CDR3 nucleotides are TGTGCCAGCAGCAGGACTAGATACACAGATACGCAGTATTTT. Its protein is CASSRTRYTDTQYF. This chain uses TRBV5-4 with TRBJ2-3; 7 bases are shared with TRBD2. There are 14 residues in the CDR3. The ends lost 4 bases at V and 2 bases at J; junction bases unmatched: 4. Germline-derived CDR1 and CDR2 are SGHNT and YYREEE (reference sequence).

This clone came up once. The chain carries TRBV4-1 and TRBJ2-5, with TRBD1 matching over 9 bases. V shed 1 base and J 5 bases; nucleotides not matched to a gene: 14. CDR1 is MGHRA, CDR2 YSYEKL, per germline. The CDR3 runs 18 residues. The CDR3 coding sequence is TGCGCCAGCAGCCAAGTGAAAGGGGGGACAGGGCGTACGGAGACCCAGTACTTC. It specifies CASSQVKGGTGRTETQYF.

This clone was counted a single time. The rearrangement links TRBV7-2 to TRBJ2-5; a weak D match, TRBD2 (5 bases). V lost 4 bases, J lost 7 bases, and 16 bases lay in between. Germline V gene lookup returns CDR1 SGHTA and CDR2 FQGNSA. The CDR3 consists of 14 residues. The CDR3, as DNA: TGTGCCAGCAGCTACCGACTCCAGGCGGGGACCCAGTACTTC. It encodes CASSYRLQAGTQYF.

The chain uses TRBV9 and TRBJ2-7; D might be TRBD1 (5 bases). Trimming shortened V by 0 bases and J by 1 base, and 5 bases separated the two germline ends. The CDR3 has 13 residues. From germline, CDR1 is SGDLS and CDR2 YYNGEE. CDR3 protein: CASSVAGSYEQYF. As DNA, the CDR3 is TGTGCCAGCAGCGTAGCAGGGTCCTACGAGCAGTACTTC.

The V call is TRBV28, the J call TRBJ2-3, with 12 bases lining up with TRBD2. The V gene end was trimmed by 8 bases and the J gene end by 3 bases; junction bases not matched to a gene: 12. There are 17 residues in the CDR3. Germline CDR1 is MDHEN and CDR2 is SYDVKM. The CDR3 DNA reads TGTGCCAGCGTTACGGCTAGCGGGGGGGCCGGGACAGATACGCAGTATTTT. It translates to CASVTASGGAGTDTQYF. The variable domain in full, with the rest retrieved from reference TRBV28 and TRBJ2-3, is DVKVTQSSRYLVKRTGEKVFLECVQDMDHENMFWYRQDPGLGLRLIYFSYDVKMKEKGDIPEGYSVSREKKERFSLILESASTNQTSMYLCASVTASGGAGTDTQYFGPGTRLTVL.

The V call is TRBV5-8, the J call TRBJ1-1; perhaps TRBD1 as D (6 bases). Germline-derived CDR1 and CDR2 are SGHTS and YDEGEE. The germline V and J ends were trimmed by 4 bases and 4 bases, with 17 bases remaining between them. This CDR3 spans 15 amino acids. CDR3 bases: TGTGCCAGCAGCCTGGGGGTGGGGGCGGCCACTGAAGCTTTCTTT. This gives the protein CASSLGVGAATEAFF.

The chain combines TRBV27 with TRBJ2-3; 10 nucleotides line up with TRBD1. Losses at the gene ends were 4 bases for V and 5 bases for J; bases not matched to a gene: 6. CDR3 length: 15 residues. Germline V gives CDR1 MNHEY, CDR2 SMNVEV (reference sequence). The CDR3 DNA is TGTGCCAGCAGTTGGACAGGGGGTAGCGGAGATACGCAGTATTTT. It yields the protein CASSWTGGSGDTQYF.

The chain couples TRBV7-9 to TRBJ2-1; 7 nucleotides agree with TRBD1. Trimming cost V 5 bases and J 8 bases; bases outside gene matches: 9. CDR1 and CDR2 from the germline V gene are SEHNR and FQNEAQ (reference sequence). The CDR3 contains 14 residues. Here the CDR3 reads CASSATTGIHEQFF. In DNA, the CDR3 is TGTGCCAGCAGCGCTACGACAGGGATTCATGAGCAGTTCTTC.